This TCR beta chain originates from a study of CD8 T cells in ankylosing spondylitis. TCRdb re-derived calls from the 5' RACE reads in MiXCR, one entry per CDR3 protein. The sample lists 130,000 or so distinct CDR3 sequences, more than 15% occurring once. For this clonotype: The antigen is undetermined.

Study-wide points: According to the report, clones linked to the disease were significantly enriched in matched synovial fluid samples taken from ankylosing spondylitis patients. A motif in TCR beta, a set of 8 or 9 highly homologous variants, appeared characteristic of ankylosing spondylitis blood.

V lost 4 bases, J lost 6 bases, and 9 bases lay in between. CDR1 and CDR2 (germline): MNHEY, SVGEGT. The CDR3 has 12 amino acids. The sequence was collected from a male donor with ankylosing spondylitis. The source material was blood, either unsorted or a sorted T cell fraction (not recorded which). The V gene is TRBV6-2 or TRBV6-3, the J gene TRBJ1-1; D gene uncertain. The DNA for the CDR3 is TGTGCCAGCAGTTCTTTGATACCTGAAGCTTTCTTT. Translation gives CASSSLIPEAFF.